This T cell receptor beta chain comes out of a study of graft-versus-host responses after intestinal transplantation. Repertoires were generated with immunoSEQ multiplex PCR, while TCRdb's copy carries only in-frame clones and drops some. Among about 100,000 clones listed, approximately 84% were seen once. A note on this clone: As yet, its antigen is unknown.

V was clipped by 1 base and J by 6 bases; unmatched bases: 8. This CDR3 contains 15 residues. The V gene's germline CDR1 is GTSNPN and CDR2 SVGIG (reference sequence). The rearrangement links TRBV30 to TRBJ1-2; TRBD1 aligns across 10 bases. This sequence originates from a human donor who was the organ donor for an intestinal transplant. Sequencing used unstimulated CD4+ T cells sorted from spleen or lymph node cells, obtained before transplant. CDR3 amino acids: CAWSAMDRGNDGYTF. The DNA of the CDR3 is TGTGCCTGGAGTGCCATGGACAGGGGGAACGATGGCTACACCTTC.